Each of the 26 T cell receptor beta chains below was sequenced from the same sample in a study of response to subunit inactivated influenza vaccine. TCRdb reprocessed the RT-PCR reads with MiXCR, giving one entry per CDR3 protein. There are 150,000 to 200,000 distinct CDR3 sequences in the sample; about 10% occur only once, and around 33% lies in the top ten. This specimen consisted of CD8+ T cells sorted from PBMCs, obtained 23 to 25 months after vaccination. The receptors derive from a man aged 45 to 75 who received an inactivated influenza vaccine.

This chain connects TRBV20-1 to TRBJ2-7, with 15 positions matching TRBD2. With 1 base clipped from V and 7 bases from J, the junction kept 5 bases outside the gene matches. Germline CDR1 and CDR2: DFQATT and SNEGSKA (reference sequence). The CDR3 spans 15 residues. CDR3 nucleotide sequence: TGCAGTGCTAGAGCTGGACTAGCGGGAGGGTGGGAGCAGTACTTC. Its translation is CSARAGLAGGWEQYF.

The chain links TRBV3-1 to TRBJ2-2; 8 bases fit TRBD1. CDR1 is LGHDT and CDR2 is YNNKEL in the germline V gene (reference sequence). J gave up 7 bases and V 4 bases, and 5 bases lay outside the gene matches. There are 14 residues in the CDR3. Here the CDR3 DNA reads TGTGCCAGCAGCCCGACAGGGGAGGTCGGGGAGCTGTTTTTT. Protein product: CASSPTGEVGELFF.

J is TRBJ2-7 and V is TRBV12-3 or TRBV12-4; 7 bases line up with TRBD1. V shed 4 bases, J shed 3 bases, and the junction held 6 bases outside the gene matches. The CDR3 spans 14 residues. The CDR3 spells CASSSGTDHYEQYF. The CDR3 coding sequence is TGTGCCAGCAGTTCAGGGACAGACCACTACGAGCAGTACTTC.

The genes are TRBV3-1 and TRBJ1-5; 9 bases are shared with TRBD1. The CDR3 contains 15 residues. Germline V gives CDR1 LGHDT, CDR2 YNNKEL (reference sequence). V lost 5 bases to trimming and J lost 3 bases; unmatched junction nucleotides: 5. The CDR3 bases are TGTGCCAGCAGCTCCGGGACAGGGTACAATCAGCCCCAGCATTTT. This codes for CASSSGTGYNQPQHF.

Comment on this clonotype: A read error may be the cause here, since a much bigger clone is one base away. The rearrangement links TRBV9 to TRBJ1-3; D remains ambiguous. CDR3 size: 15 residues. Between the trimmed V and J ends, which lost 0 bases and 0 bases, there was a span of 7 bases. Germline loops: CDR1 SGDLS, CDR2 YYNGEE. CDR3: CASSVGGSSGNTIYF. The CDR3 DNA sequence: TGTGCCAGCAGCGTAGGAGGGAGCTCTGGAAACACCATATATTTT. The full variable domain, with the rest looked up from reference TRBV9 and TRBJ1-3, is DSGVTQTPKHLITATGQRVTLRCSPRSGDLSVYWYQQSLDQGLQFLIQYYNGEERAKGNILERFSAQQFPDLHSELNLSSLELGDSALYFCASSVGGSSGNTIYFGEGSWLTVV.

A few counts support this clonotype. The rearrangement links TRBV4-3 to TRBJ2-1; 9 nucleotides agree with TRBD2. Trimming at V came to 2 bases and at J to 10 bases, leaving 12 bases not matched to a gene. The V gene's germline CDR1 is LGHNA and CDR2 YSLEER. The length of the CDR3 is 16 residues. This CDR3 is CASSQTGTSPPSEQFF. In DNA, the CDR3 is TGCGCCAGCAGCCAAACCGGGACTAGCCCGCCATCCGAGCAGTTCTTC.

This clonotype was detected ten times or more. The chain has TRBV29-1 and TRBJ2-7, with D perhaps assigned TRBD1 or TRBD2 (5 bases each). Germline V CDR1 and CDR2: SQVTM, ANQGSEA. The CDR3 spans 14 residues. Trimming removed 4 bases at V and 3 bases at J, with 16 bases between. Here the CDR3 DNA reads TGCAGCGTTGGGATCCGGGGACGGGACTACGAGCAGTACTTC. Translating it yields CSVGIRGRDYEQYF.

The J gene is TRBJ1-2, the V gene TRBV9; perhaps TRBD1 as D (6 bases). The germline V and J ends were trimmed by 3 bases and 8 bases, with 14 bases remaining between them. The germline CDR1 and CDR2 sequences are SGDLS and YYNGEE. The CDR3 is 13 residues long. The CDR3 reads CASSERGAGGYTF. DNA for the CDR3: TGTGCCAGCAGCGAGAGGGGGGCTGGGGGCTACACCTTC. Drawing the rest from reference TRBV9 and TRBJ1-2, the complete variable domain is DSGVTQTPKHLITATGQRVTLRCSPRSGDLSVYWYQQSLDQGLQFLIQYYNGEERAKGNILERFSAQQFPDLHSELNLSSLELGDSALYFCASSERGAGGYTFGSGTRLTVV.

This clonotype was recorded a few times. The chain is built from TRBV24-1 and TRBJ2-3, with 11 bases identical to TRBD2. CDR3 length: 18 amino acids. From germline, CDR1 is KGHDR and CDR2 SFDVKD. J was trimmed by 6 bases and V by 8 bases; bases with no gene match: 18. CDR3 sequence: CATTDPPTSGEDEDTQYF. In nucleotides, the CDR3 is TGTGCCACCACCGATCCCCCGACTAGCGGGGAGGACGAGGATACGCAGTATTTT.

The gene calls are TRBV5-1 and TRBJ1-6; perhaps TRBD1 as D (6 bases). The CDR3 length is 14 residues. Germline loops: CDR1 SGHRS, CDR2 YFSETQ. Trimming cost V 2 bases and J 11 bases, with 14 bases left between them. CDR3 protein: CASSFGGAHAPLHF. The CDR3 DNA follows: TGCGCCAGCAGCTTTGGGGGGGCGCATGCACCCCTCCACTTT.

V and J are TRBV20-1 and TRBJ2-1; the D gene is possibly TRBD2 (6 bases). Trimming left V 5 bases short and J 8 bases short, with 13 bases between. This CDR3 spans 12 amino acids. Germline V lookup: CDR1 DFQATT, CDR2 SNEGSKA (reference sequence). The CDR3: CSAGDWVHEQFF. Written as DNA, the CDR3 is TGCAGTGCTGGGGACTGGGTCCATGAGCAGTTCTTC.

In its sample, this clonotype was seen a few times. The chain uses TRBV25-1 and TRBJ1-1; TRBD1 agrees at 9 bases. The germline V gene encodes CDR1 MGHDK and CDR2 SYGVNS. After removal of 4 bases from V and 2 bases from J, the junction contained 8 bases not matched to a gene. The CDR3 is 16 amino acids. Written as DNA, the CDR3 is TGTGCCAGCAGTGCAGGGACAGGGCATATTAACACTGAAGCTTTCTTT. It specifies CASSAGTGHINTEAFF.

This clonotype showed up just a few times. This chain connects TRBV20-1 to TRBJ2-5; TRBD1 aligns across 7 bases. Germline CDR1 is DFQATT and CDR2 is SNEGSKA (reference sequence). The CDR3 is made up of 14 amino acids. Unmatched junction bases numbered 9, after V lost 4 bases and J lost 4 bases. CDR3 bases: TGCAGTGCTAAGACAGGGTATTGGGGAGAGACCCAGTACTTC. Protein: CSAKTGYWGETQYF.

This clonotype was seen at least ten times. The gene calls are TRBV2 and TRBJ2-1; D is perhaps TRBD2 (5 bases). The CDR3 has 15 amino acids. V shed 3 bases and J shed 4 bases, with 13 bases lying between them. Germline V gene lookup returns CDR1 SNHLY and CDR2 FYNNEI. DNA of the CDR3: TGTGCCAGCAGTGAGAGAGGGATCAATTACAATGAGCAGTTCTTC. Translation: CASSERGINYNEQFF.

This rearrangement joins TRBV29-1 to TRBJ2-5, with TRBD2 matching 7 bases. The CDR3 has 13 amino acids. After removal of 2 bases from V and 3 bases from J, the junction contained 3 bases not matched to a gene. CDR1 and CDR2 from the germline V gene are SQVTM and ANQGSEA. CDR3 coding DNA: TGCAGCGTTGAATTTGCGGGAGAAGAGACCCAGTACTTC. Protein product: CSVEFAGEETQYF.

The table lists this clonotype with a few counts. The chain recombines TRBV28 with TRBJ1-1; D ambiguous. The V and J ends lost 4 bases and 1 base respectively, with 4 bases between them. The germline V gene has CDR1 MDHEN and CDR2 SYDVKM. CDR3 length: 12 residues. The CDR3 reads CASSSQNTEAFF. CDR3 bases: TGTGCCAGCAGTTCACAGAACACTGAAGCTTTCTTT.

CDR3: CASSQYRGAEAFF. The CDR3 DNA reads TGCGCCAGCAGCCAGTACAGGGGCGCTGAAGCTTTCTTT. The V and J genes are TRBV4-3 and TRBJ1-1; 7 nucleotides line up with TRBD1. The CDR3 extends over 13 amino acids. V trimming: 3 bases; J trimming: 6 bases; junction bases outside the gene matches: 4. The germline V gene has CDR1 LGHNA and CDR2 YSLEER.

CDR3 bases: TGTGCCACCTCGCGGGCAAACACTGAAGCTTTCTTT. The encoded protein is CATSRANTEAFF. V is TRBV19 and J is TRBJ1-1, with D uncertain. This CDR3 region has 12 residues. The V and J ends lost 10 bases and 2 bases respectively, with 11 bases between them. The germline V gene encodes CDR1 LNHDA and CDR2 SQIVND (reference sequence).

In its sample, this clonotype was seen many times. The chain has TRBV28 and TRBJ1-1, with D perhaps TRBD1 (5 bases). The CDR3 is 16 amino acids. Trimming took off 2 bases at V and 0 bases at J, with 13 bases between the two ends. Germline values: CDR1 MDHEN, CDR2 SYDVKM. The CDR3 bases are TGTGCCAGCAGTTTAGAGACAGACTACATGAACACTGAAGCTTTCTTT. Amino acid sequence: CASSLETDYMNTEAFF.

This clonotype was found a few times. The chain combines TRBV24-1 with TRBJ2-2; D may be TRBD1 (5 bases). The V gene lost 8 bases and the J gene lost 1 base, with 7 bases spanning the gap. This CDR3 contains 13 residues. CDR1 is KGHDR and CDR2 is SFDVKD in the germline V gene. The CDR3: CATIDRNTGELFF. The CDR3 DNA reads TGTGCCACCATTGACAGGAACACCGGGGAGCTGTTTTTT.

This chain connects TRBV4-3 to TRBJ2-3, with D maybe TRBD2 (5 bases). Trimming stripped 1 base from V and 8 bases from J, with 13 bases between. This CDR3 is built from 14 residues. The germline CDR1 and CDR2 sequences are LGHNA and YSLEER. The CDR3 DNA reads as TGCGCCAGCAGCCAAGTTCTCCCTGGAGGTACGCAGTATTTT. It encodes CASSQVLPGGTQYF.

The CDR3 DNA reads as TGTGCCACCAGCAGCCTAGCGGGGGGAAAGAAAGAGACCCAGTACTTC. Amino acids: CATSSLAGGKKETQYF. The rearrangement links TRBV15 to TRBJ2-5, with 11 bases that match TRBD2. CDR1 and CDR2 from the germline V gene are LNHNV and YYDKDF (reference sequence). The length of the CDR3 is 16 residues. V trimming: 3 bases; J trimming: 3 bases; junction bases outside the gene matches: 6.

This clonotype has just a few counts. The J gene is TRBJ2-3, the V gene TRBV28, with 16 positions matching TRBD2. This CDR3 is 17 amino acids long. In germline, CDR1 is MDHEN, CDR2 SYDVKM. The V gene end was trimmed by 3 bases and the J gene end by 5 bases; junction bases not matched to a gene: 5. CDR3 sequence reads: CASSLGLAGGPQDTQYF. CDR3 coding DNA: TGTGCCAGCAGTTTGGGACTAGCGGGGGGGCCTCAAGATACGCAGTATTTT.

This clonotype was counted a few times. The chain links TRBV11-2 to TRBJ2-3; 8 nucleotides line up with TRBD2. This CDR3 is built from 15 residues. V shed 4 bases, J shed 0 bases, and the junction held 3 bases outside the gene matches. CDR1 and CDR2 (germline): SGHAT, FQNNGV. The CDR3: CASSSGGASTDTQYF. The CDR3 region has the DNA TGTGCCAGCAGCTCCGGGGGGGCTAGCACAGATACGCAGTATTTT.

This chain links TRBV2 with TRBJ1-2; D gene uncertain. The CDR3 runs to 14 residues. CDR1 SNHLY and CDR2 FYNNEI come from the germline V gene. The germline V and J ends were trimmed by 0 bases and 4 bases, with 9 bases remaining between them. In nucleotides, the CDR3 is TGTGCCAGCAGTGAAGCCGGAAACGCCTATGGCTACACCTTC. It specifies CASSEAGNAYGYTF.

This clonotype was detected many times. CDR3 sequence: CASSGEGQVEAFF. The CDR3 DNA reads TGTGCCAGCAGCGGAGAAGGACAGGTTGAAGCTTTCTTT. The chain uses TRBV7-6 and TRBJ1-1, with 7 bases fitting TRBD1. The CDR3 has 13 residues. The V gene end was trimmed by 5 bases and the J gene end by 7 bases; junction bases not matched to a gene: 7. The germline CDR1 and CDR2 sequences are SGHVS and FNYEAQ.